The 19 T cell receptor beta chains given below trace back to one sample, sequenced in a study of CD8 T cells in ankylosing spondylitis (dated by TCRdb to the late 2010s). Libraries were prepared through 5' RACE. The run used an Illumina HiSeq 2500. The public reads were run again by TCRdb, first through fastp at Q25 and then through MiXCR, and only productive beta chains were kept. Rows with a matching CDR3 protein are joined into one entry that keeps the most common DNA and genes. This sample has tens of thousands of distinct CDR3 sequences in its table, and around 25% of those were observed once. Roughly three fifths of the sample lies in the top ten. The sample consisted of blood, either unsorted or a sorted T cell fraction (not recorded which). The receptor set was obtained from a male donor with ankylosing spondylitis or in good health (not recorded which).

The chain is built from TRBV18 and TRBJ2-1, with D perhaps given as TRBD1 or TRBD2 (5 bases each). CDR1 is KGHSH and CDR2 is LQKENI in the germline V gene. The CDR3 runs 16 residues. Trimming took 4 bases from V and 7 from J, leaving 20 bases between them. The DNA for the CDR3 is TGTGCCAGCTCACGACCGCCCACGCCTGGGGGAAATGAGCAGTTCTTC. Amino acid sequence: CASSRPPTPGGNEQFF.

The table lists this clonotype with a few counts. The J gene is TRBJ2-5, the V gene TRBV5-5; D is unclear. V dropped 4 bases and J dropped 0 bases, with 4 bases sitting between them. There are 12 residues in the CDR3. Germline CDR1 reads SGHKS; CDR2 reads YYEKEE (reference sequence). CDR3 nucleotides: TGTGCCAGCAGCCCGAACCAAGAGACCCAGTACTTC. Residues: CASSPNQETQYF.

This chain connects TRBV25-1 to TRBJ1-4; D gene uncertain. V dropped 9 bases and J dropped 6 bases, with 14 bases sitting between them. Germline lookup yields CDR1 MGHDK and CDR2 SYGVNS. The CDR3 spans 13 residues. The CDR3 sequence: CASPEYRDEKLFF. The DNA of the CDR3 is TGTGCCAGTCCCGAATACAGAGATGAAAAACTGTTTTTT.

This chain connects TRBV7-8 to TRBJ2-5, with D unresolved. This CDR3 comprises 13 residues. Germline V gives CDR1 SGHVS, CDR2 FQNEAQ. The V and J ends lost 5 bases and 5 bases respectively, with 12 bases between them. CDR3 amino acids: CASSPLGRETQYF. The CDR3 region has the DNA TGTGCCAGCAGCCCACTCGGCAGGGAGACCCAGTACTTC. The full variable domain, rest sourced from reference TRBV7-8 and TRBJ2-5, is GAGVSQSPRYKVAKRGQDVALRCDPISGHVSLFWYQQALGQGPEFLTYFQNEAQLDKSGLPSDRFFAERPEGSVSTLKIQRTQQEDSAVYLCASSPLGRETQYFGPGTRLLVL.

This rearrangement joins TRBV20-1 to TRBJ2-3; possibly TRBD2 for D (5 bases). The V and J ends lost 2 bases and 0 bases respectively, with 12 bases between them. This CDR3 comprises 15 residues. The germline CDR1 and CDR2 sequences are DFQATT and SNEGSKA (reference sequence). The CDR3 sequence: CSARRSGESTDTQYF. In DNA form, the CDR3 reads TGCAGTGCTAGAAGAAGCGGAGAGAGCACAGATACGCAGTATTTT.

There are a few counts of this clonotype. The gene calls are TRBV27 and TRBJ2-3, with D perhaps TRBD2 (5 bases). This CDR3 has 15 residues. V was shortened by 2 bases and J by 3 bases, with 12 bases between the two germline ends. Germline-derived CDR1 and CDR2 are MNHEY and SMNVEV (reference sequence). The CDR3 here is CASSLPQSGTDTQYF. CDR3 sequence (DNA): TGTGCCAGCAGTTTACCACAGTCGGGAACAGATACGCAGTATTTT.

This clonotype appeared a few times. The chain joins TRBV7-9 to TRBJ1-1, with TRBD1 as a possible D gene (6 bases). In germline, CDR1 is SEHNR, CDR2 FQNEAQ (reference sequence). The CDR3 length is 13 residues. V was shortened by 5 bases and J by 0 bases, with 7 bases between the two germline ends. This CDR3 is CASSKGVNTEAFF. CDR3 bases: TGTGCCAGCAGCAAGGGGGTGAACACTGAAGCTTTCTTT.

In the case of this clonotype: This may be a read error: a much more frequent sequence differs by one nucleotide. It is likely a read error, because the conserved phenylalanine at the end of the CDR3 is missing. The chain is built from TRBV5-1 and TRBJ1-1; weak D call: TRBD1 (5 bases). The CDR3 is 14 amino acids. Per germline, CDR1 SGHRS and CDR2 YFSETQ. V was cut by 4 bases and J by 1 base, with 11 bases left in between. In DNA form, the CDR3 reads TGCGCCAGCAGCCCCCGGGGGTCGAACACTGAAGCTTTCTTG. Protein product: CASSPRGSNTEAFL.

Concerning this clonotype: One end of the junction fails to match germline, which may point to a read error. The rearrangement joins TRBV7-6 to TRBJ1-2; a possible D gene is TRBD1 (6 bases). Germline CDR1 reads SGHVS; CDR2 reads FNYEAQ. This CDR3 region has 15 residues. CDR3 DNA: TGTGCCGGCAGTCCCCTAGGGGTCAGGGGTTATGGCTACACCTTC. Translation gives CAGSPLGVRGYGYTF. Full variable domain (missing parts from reference TRBV7-6 and TRBJ1-2): GAGVSQSPRYKVTKRGQDVALRCDPISGHVSLYWYRQALGQGPEFLTYFNYEAQQDKSGLPNDRFSAERPEGSISTLTIQRTEQRDSAMYRCAGSPLGVRGYGYTFGSGTRLTVV.

This chain links TRBV20-1 with TRBJ1-2, with D possibly being TRBD1 (5 bases). The CDR3 has 12 amino acids. Trimming removed 3 bases from V and 7 bases from J, with 12 bases in between. Germline assignment: CDR1 DFQATT and CDR2 SNEGSKA (reference sequence). The CDR3 is CSARGGGGGYTF. In DNA form, the CDR3 reads TGCAGTGCTAGGGGGGGAGGAGGTGGCTACACCTTC.

The chain recombines TRBV20-1 with TRBJ2-3; tentative D call: TRBD1 (6 bases). Germline V CDR1 and CDR2: DFQATT, SNEGSKA (reference sequence). Trimming pared 0 bases from V and 0 bases from J, leaving 10 bases between. The CDR3 extends over 15 amino acids. The CDR3 is CSARDWTASTDTQYF. In nucleotides, the CDR3 is TGCAGTGCTAGAGACTGGACAGCTAGCACAGATACGCAGTATTTT.

This clonotype was recorded a few times. J is TRBJ1-2 and V is TRBV5-1; D perhaps matches TRBD1 (5 bases). The CDR3 length is 15 residues. CDR1 is SGHRS and CDR2 is YFSETQ in the germline V gene. Between the trimmed V and J ends, which lost 4 bases and 0 bases, there was a span of 13 bases. The CDR3 is CASSGGVQANYGYTF. DNA for the CDR3: TGCGCCAGCAGCGGAGGCGTACAGGCTAACTATGGCTACACCTTC. Looking up the rest from reference TRBV5-1 and TRBJ1-2 gives the full variable domain: KAGVTQTPRYLIKTRGQQVTLSCSPISGHRSVSWYQQTPGQGLQFLFEYFSETQRNKGNFPGRFSGRQFSNSRSEMNVSTLELGDSALYLCASSGGVQANYGYTFGSGTRLTVV.

This clonotype was counted many times. The rearrangement links TRBV7-2 to TRBJ1-1; D gene unclear. Between the trimmed V and J ends, which lost 0 bases and 2 bases, there was a span of 10 bases. The CDR3 spans 15 residues. Germline V lookup: CDR1 SGHTA, CDR2 FQGNSA. The CDR3 DNA follows: TGTGCCAGCAGCTTAGCGTCGTCCGGAAACACTGAAGCTTTCTTT. It codes for CASSLASSGNTEAFF.

The sample holds many counts of this clonotype. V and J are TRBV29-1 and TRBJ1-1; TRBD1 agrees at 7 bases. CDR1 and CDR2 from the germline V gene are SQVTM and ANQGSEA. The V gene end was trimmed by 7 bases and the J gene end by 1 base; junction bases not matched to a gene: 6. CDR3 length equals 13 residues. CDR3 bases: TGCAGCGGAGAACAGGGGCGGAACACTGAAGCTTTCTTT. This gives the protein CSGEQGRNTEAFF.

This chain connects TRBV7-8 to TRBJ2-1; 15 bases are shared with TRBD2. Unmatched junction bases numbered 1, after V lost 4 bases and J lost 9 bases. The CDR3 has 14 residues. Per germline, CDR1 SGHVS and CDR2 FQNEAQ. CDR3 in DNA: TGTGCCAGCAGCTCGGGACTAGCGGGGGGTGAGCAGTTCTTC. Protein sequence: CASSSGLAGGEQFF.

V and J are TRBV5-1 and TRBJ1-1; D call uncertain. The CDR3 loop spans 13 amino acids. The germline gives CDR1 SGHRS, CDR2 YFSETQ. The V end was cut by 5 bases, the J end by 1 base, with 9 bases between. The CDR3 region is CASRAPQNTEAFF. The CDR3 coding sequence is TGCGCCAGCAGGGCTCCACAGAACACTGAAGCTTTCTTT.

This clonotype was observed many times. The chain carries TRBV7-2 and TRBJ2-3; D remains unclear. The CDR3 has 17 residues. From germline, CDR1 is SGHTA and CDR2 FQGNSA. V dropped 4 bases and J dropped 0 bases, with 17 bases sitting between them. CDR3 DNA sequence: TGTGCCAGCAGCTCCCAGCTTGGCGCGCCTAGCACAGATACGCAGTATTTT. Translated, it gives CASSSQLGAPSTDTQYF. The full variable domain, with the rest looked up from reference TRBV7-2 and TRBJ2-3, is GAGVSQSPSNKVTEKGKDVELRCDPISGHTALYWYRQSLGQGLEFLIYFQGNSAPDKSGLPSDRFSAERTGGSVSTLTIQRTQQEDSAVYLCASSSQLGAPSTDTQYFGPGTRLTVL.

This clonotype was found a few times. The V and J genes are TRBV2 and TRBJ2-1; no clear D gene. The CDR3 totals 14 residues. In germline, CDR1 is SNHLY, CDR2 FYNNEI. Trimming pared 2 bases from V and 7 bases from J, leaving 12 bases between. The CDR3 here is CASSEQAARNEQFF. The CDR3 nucleotides are TGTGCCAGCAGTGAACAGGCGGCTAGAAATGAGCAGTTCTTC.

The chain is built from TRBV5-1 and TRBJ1-1, with D perhaps TRBD1 (5 bases). Between the trimmed V and J ends, which lost 1 base and 3 bases, there was a span of 13 bases. The CDR3 is 15 residues long. In germline, CDR1 is SGHRS, CDR2 YFSETQ. In DNA, the CDR3 is TGCGCCAGCAGCTTGTTTCAGGGAGGAGACACTGAAGCTTTCTTT. Its protein product is CASSLFQGGDTEAFF.